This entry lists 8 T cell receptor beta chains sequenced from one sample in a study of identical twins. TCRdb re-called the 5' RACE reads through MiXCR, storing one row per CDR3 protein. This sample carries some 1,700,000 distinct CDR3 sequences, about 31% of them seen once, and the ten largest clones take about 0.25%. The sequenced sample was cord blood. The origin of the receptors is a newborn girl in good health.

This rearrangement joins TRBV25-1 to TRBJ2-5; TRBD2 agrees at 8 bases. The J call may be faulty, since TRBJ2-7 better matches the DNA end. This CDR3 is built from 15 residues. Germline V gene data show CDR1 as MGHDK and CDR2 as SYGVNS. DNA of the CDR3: TGTGCCAGCGGTGCTCCCCATAGCGGGGCTTACGAGCAGTACTTC. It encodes CASGAPHSGAYEQYF.

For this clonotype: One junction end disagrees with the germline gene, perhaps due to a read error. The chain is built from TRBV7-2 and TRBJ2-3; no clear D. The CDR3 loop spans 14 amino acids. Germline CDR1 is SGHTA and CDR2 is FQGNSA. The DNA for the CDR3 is TGTGTCAGCAGCAATAGCTTGAGGACAGATACGCAGTATTTT. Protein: CVSSNSLRTDTQYF.

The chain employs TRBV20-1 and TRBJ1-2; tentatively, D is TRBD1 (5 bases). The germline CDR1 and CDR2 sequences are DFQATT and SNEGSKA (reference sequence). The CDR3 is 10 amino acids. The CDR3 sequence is CAGLSYGYTF. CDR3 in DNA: TGCGCGGGACTATCCTATGGCTACACCTTC.

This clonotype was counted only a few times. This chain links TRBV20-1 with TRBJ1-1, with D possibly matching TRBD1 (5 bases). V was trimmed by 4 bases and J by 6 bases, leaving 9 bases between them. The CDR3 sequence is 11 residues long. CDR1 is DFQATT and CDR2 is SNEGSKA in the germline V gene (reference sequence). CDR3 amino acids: CSATGGSEAFF. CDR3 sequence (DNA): TGCAGTGCTACCGGGGGGTCTGAAGCTTTCTTT.

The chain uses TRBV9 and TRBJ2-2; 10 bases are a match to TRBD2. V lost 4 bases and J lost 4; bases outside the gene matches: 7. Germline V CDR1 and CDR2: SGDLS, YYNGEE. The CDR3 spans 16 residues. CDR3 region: CASSFGGTSVTGELFF. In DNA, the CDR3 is TGTGCCAGCAGCTTCGGAGGGACTAGCGTCACCGGGGAGCTGTTTTTT.

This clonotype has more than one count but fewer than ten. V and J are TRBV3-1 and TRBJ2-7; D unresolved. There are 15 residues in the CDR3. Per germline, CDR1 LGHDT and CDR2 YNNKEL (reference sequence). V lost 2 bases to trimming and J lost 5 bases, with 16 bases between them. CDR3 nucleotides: TGTGCCAGCAGCCAAAGTCTCCCCCAAGCCCACGAGCAGTACTTC. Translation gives CASSQSLPQAHEQYF.

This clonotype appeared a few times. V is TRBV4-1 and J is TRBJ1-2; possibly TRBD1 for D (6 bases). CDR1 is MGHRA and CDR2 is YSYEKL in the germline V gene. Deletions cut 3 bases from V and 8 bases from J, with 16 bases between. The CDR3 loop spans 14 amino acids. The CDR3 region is CASSQHSQGRGYTF. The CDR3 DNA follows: TGCGCCAGCAGCCAGCATTCTCAGGGGCGCGGCTACACCTTC.

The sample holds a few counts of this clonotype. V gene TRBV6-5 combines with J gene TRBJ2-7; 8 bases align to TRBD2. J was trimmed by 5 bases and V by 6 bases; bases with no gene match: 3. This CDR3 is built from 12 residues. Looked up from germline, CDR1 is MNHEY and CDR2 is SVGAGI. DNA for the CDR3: TGTGCCAGCAGGGCAGCGGGGGACGAGCAGTACTTC. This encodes CASRAAGDEQYF.